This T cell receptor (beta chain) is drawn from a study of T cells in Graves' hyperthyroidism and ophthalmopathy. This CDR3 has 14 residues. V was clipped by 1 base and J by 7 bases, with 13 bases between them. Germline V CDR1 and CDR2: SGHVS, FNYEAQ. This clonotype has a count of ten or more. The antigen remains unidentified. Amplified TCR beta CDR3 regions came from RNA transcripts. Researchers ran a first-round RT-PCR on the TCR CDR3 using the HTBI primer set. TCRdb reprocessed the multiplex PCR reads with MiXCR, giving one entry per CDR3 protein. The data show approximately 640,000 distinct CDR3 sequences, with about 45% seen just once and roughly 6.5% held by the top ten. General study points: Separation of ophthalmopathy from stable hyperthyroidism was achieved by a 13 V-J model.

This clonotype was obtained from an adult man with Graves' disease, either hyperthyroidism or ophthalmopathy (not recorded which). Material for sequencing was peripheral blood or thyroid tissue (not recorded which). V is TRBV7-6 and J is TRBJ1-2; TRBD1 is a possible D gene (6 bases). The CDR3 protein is CASSLETGGGGYTF. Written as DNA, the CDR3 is TGTGCCAGCAGCTTAGAGACAGGAGGTGGTGGCTACACCTTC.